This TCR beta chain came from a study of shared clonotypes between healthy human individuals (dated by TCRdb to the early 2020s). General notes on the study: The cohort comprised two women and a few men aged 18 to 49 years. Per donor, leukapheresis produced somewhere between about 0.8 and 9 billion PBMCs. For each donor, CD4 naive and CD4 memory were each run on three plates, CD8 naive on two plates, and CD8 memory on one plate. To increase sequencing depth and limit assay-specific biases, different laboratories used diverse techniques to prepare libraries and sequence TCR repertoires. Blood TCR repertoires of about 5 healthy adults were deeply sequenced to estimate repertoire size and the extent of clonotype sharing between individuals. What the study reported, not specific to this receptor: When four donors were compared, the shared fraction of clonotypes was around 5% for naive CD4, approximately 3.5% for naive CD8, 2% to 2.5% for memory CD4, and 0.4% for memory CD8. Because the study included a small number of donors, the genetic and exposure-history diversity represented was limited. Naive subsets generally had larger estimated clonotype richness than memory subsets. Higher generation probabilities were observed for clonotypes shared by all four sorted-subset donors than for non-shared clonotypes. Rarefaction of sorted-subset datasets indicated incomplete sequencing despite the large sequencing depth. Sampling was restricted to blood, and TCR repertoires in tissue are likely to differ from TCR repertoires in blood. Pairwise subsampling indicated that sequencing depth was expected to affect the degree of clonotype sharing among donors.

The CDR3 spans 16 residues, from the cysteine through the phenylalanine. Just the 48-base CDR3 DNA is kept, in frame starting at base 1. CDR1 SEHNR and CDR2 FQNEAQ are derived from the germline V gene (reference sequence). V is reduced by 3 bases and J by 1 base, leaving a spacing of 14 bases between them. Using the deep immunoSEQ assay, multiplex PCR amplified TCR CDR3 regions from genomic DNA. Genomic DNA extracted from each cell subset was distributed evenly over all wells of several immunoSEQ 96-well plates, and each plate served as one replicate. For sorted subsets, 200 ng of genomic DNA, equivalent to 25,000 to 35,000 T cell genomes, went into each replicate PCR. Purified libraries were measured with a Qubit 3.0 fluorometer, size-checked on a Bioanalyzer 2100, and measured again with the KAPA Library Quantification kit. A separate single-read 150-cycle Illumina NextSeq 550 flow cell was used to sequence each immunoSEQ 96-well plate. Per the source publication's procedure: The immunoSEQ output contained only junctional sequences without quality scores, so filtering could not match that applied to full-length reads. Sequences were annotated with PyIR, a Python wrapper for IgBLAST v1.9, using IMGT germline references to assign V/J genes and CDR3. Reads were removed for weak V/J assignments (E-value above 1e-6), missing CDR3, stop codons, out-of-frame junctions, or ambiguous translated residues. V3J clonotypes were defined as sequences sharing the same inferred V gene, J gene, and CDR3 amino acid sequence. To compute the percentage overlap between repertoires, the number of shared unique clonotypes was divided by the size of the smaller repertoire. Three approaches were used to assess repertoire richness: RTK rarefaction, the Chao1 estimator, and Recon v2.1 estimates of unobserved clonotypes. For all TCRbeta clonotypes obtained by the gDNA method from a few donors, generation probabilities were computed with OLGA. In its TCRdb copy, this immuneACCESS table keeps in-frame sequences only and misses some clones. Where compared with another copy, unresolved V genes explain less than half of these, and the others have no known cause. The V and J calls and the clone size are those of that table, but D and trimming were determined from the DNA. In this sample the table shows approximately 1.5 million clones, just under 99% of which occur a single time. The top ten clonotypes cover roughly 0.36% of the sample.

The donors were healthy, HIV-negative adults with no recently reported acute infections or vaccinations. Every donor was a Caucasian adult living in Nashville, Tennessee, USA. CD4+ T cells were enriched by magnetic negative selection, after which naive cells were positively selected on CD45RA and the negative fraction was taken as the memory subset. Blood was collected by leukapheresis, and PBMCs were isolated by Ficoll-Histopaque density gradient centrifugation and then cryopreserved in liquid nitrogen vapor phase. Analytical flow cytometry was used to check the purity and quantity of every magnetically sorted T cell population. Genomic DNA was isolated from each sorted fraction and quantified by UV absorbance on a Nanodrop 2000c. Concerning this clone: Its antigen target is currently unknown. No much larger clonotype is one base removed from it; base qualities were not supplied.

The receptor comes from a man younger than 40 in good health. This receptor chain uses TRBV7-9 and TRBJ2-3; the D gene is perhaps TRBD1, from 6 matching bases. Sequencing was carried out using naive CD4+ T cells sorted from blood. Taken with the paper, the label for cell subset or site translates to: CD45RA+ positively selected. In nucleotide form, the sequence is TGTGCCAGCAGCTTTATCCGGGACACTCGCACAGATACGCAGTATTTT. The translation is CASSFIRDTRTDTQYF.